This T cell receptor beta chain was documented in a study of CD4 T cell repertoires in COVID-19. General observations from the study: In SARS-CoV and/or HKU1 spike cultures, between roughly 7 and 25% of SARS-CoV-2 clonotypes reappeared. Two or all three memory subsets shared several highly expanded SARS-CoV-2-reactive clonotypes.

Generated by immunoSEQ multiplex PCR, the TCRdb table keeps only in-frame clones and is missing some. The sample holds about 24,000 clones, over 90% seen once. About this clone itself: What it binds is not known.

No culture step preceded sequencing of the ex vivo isolated memory T cells. CDR1 and CDR2 (germline): SGHDT, YYEEEE. Trimming cost V 4 bases and J 5 bases, with 16 bases left between them. CDR3 length: 15 residues. Sample: circulating follicular helper CD4+ T cells (cTfh) from blood, taken before the COVID-19 pandemic. The clonotype was recovered from a human donor who had COVID-19. The gene calls are TRBV5-6 and TRBJ1-5; D remains unclear. The CDR3 nucleotides are TGTGCCAGCAGCCGGGGAGACTTAGAGCATCAGCCCCAGCATTTT. This codes for CASSRGDLEHQPQHF. The variable domain in full, with the rest retrieved from reference TRBV5-6 and TRBJ1-5, is DAGVTQSPTHLIKTRGQQVTLRCSPKSGHDTVSWYQQALGQGPQFIFQYYEEEERQRGNFPDRFSGHQFPNYSSELNVNALLLGDSALYLCASSRGDLEHQPQHFGDGTRLSIL.